One sample yielded the 20 T cell receptor beta chains listed below, sequenced in a study of early T cells in non-severe SARS-CoV-2 infection. One entry per CDR3 protein, called by TCRdb with MiXCR from the 5' RACE reads. The sample gives roughly 51,000 distinct CDR3 sequences, 8.5% to 10% of which show up once; about 8.3% is in the top ten. The sequenced sample was whole blood. These receptors were obtained from an adult who was a healthcare worker with PCR-confirmed SARS-CoV-2 infection or an uninfected control (not recorded which).

This rearrangement joins TRBV6-2 or TRBV6-3 to TRBJ2-3, with a tentative D call TRBD2 (6 bases). Per the germline V gene, CDR1 is MNHEY and CDR2 is SVGEGT. V lost 4 bases, J lost 2 bases, and 13 bases lay in between. The CDR3 covers 15 residues. The chain's CDR3 is CASSLLEGDTDTQYF. CDR3 DNA sequence: TGTGCCAGCAGTTTGCTGGAGGGCGACACAGATACGCAGTATTTT.

This clonotype came up a few times. The chain uses TRBV29-1 and TRBJ1-1, with 12 bases fitting TRBD1. The germline gives CDR1 SQVTM, CDR2 ANQGSEA. Trimming took 4 bases from V and 10 from J; bases not matched to a gene: 10. This CDR3 is 14 amino acids long. CDR3 sequence reads: CSVGTWDRGRRAFF. CDR3 DNA: TGCAGCGTTGGTACCTGGGACAGGGGGCGACGAGCTTTCTTT.

This clonotype came up many times. CDR3 protein: CASSPLAGSEQYF. CDR3 coding DNA: TGTGCCAGCAGTCCACTAGCGGGATCCGAGCAGTACTTC. The gene calls are TRBV27 and TRBJ2-7; 10 bases are a match to TRBD2. In germline, CDR1 is MNHEY, CDR2 SMNVEV (reference sequence). With V trimmed by 5 bases and J by 6 bases, 4 bases remained unmatched. The CDR3 length is 13 residues.

Only a few counts were recorded for this clonotype. The genes are TRBV28 and TRBJ2-7; 9 bases map to TRBD1. CDR1 and CDR2 from the germline V gene are MDHEN and SYDVKM. Trimming removed 5 bases from V and 4 bases from J; junction bases left unmatched: 12. This CDR3 has 16 amino acids. CDR3 region: CASSPAGTGFGYEQYF. Here the CDR3 DNA reads TGTGCCAGCAGTCCCGCCGGGACAGGGTTTGGGTACGAGCAGTACTTC. The full variable domain, with the rest looked up from reference TRBV28 and TRBJ2-7, is DVKVTQSSRYLVKRTGEKVFLECVQDMDHENMFWYRQDPGLGLRLIYFSYDVKMKEKGDIPEGYSVSREKKERFSLILESASTNQTSMYLCASSPAGTGFGYEQYFGPGTRLTVT.

This clonotype came up many times. The CDR3 bases are TGTGCCAGCAGCCTCAGGGTTGCGGGGCTCCACTTT. It codes for CASSLRVAGLHF. The chain recombines TRBV12-3 or TRBV12-4 with TRBJ1-6; perhaps TRBD1 as D (5 bases). This CDR3 has 12 residues. V was clipped by 6 bases and J by 16 bases, with 16 bases between them.

The table lists this clonotype with many counts. The chain is built from TRBV20-1 and TRBJ2-2; D call uncertain. Germline V CDR1 and CDR2: DFQATT, SNEGSKA (reference sequence). With 6 bases removed from V and 2 bases from J, the gap between germline ends came to 13 bases. CDR3 length: 14 amino acids. DNA for the CDR3: TGCAGTGCCCCCGGGCAGATAAACACCGGGGAGCTGTTTTTT. This gives the protein CSAPGQINTGELFF.

This clonotype was recorded many times. J is TRBJ2-7 and V is TRBV11-2, with 8 nucleotides matching TRBD2. Losses at the gene ends were 3 bases for V and 2 bases for J; bases not matched to a gene: 6. Germline V CDR1 and CDR2: SGHAT, FQNNGV. This CDR3 comprises 15 residues. CDR3 nucleotide sequence: TGTGCCAGCAGCTTGATTCTAGCGGGCGCCTACGAGCAGTACTTC. As protein: CASSLILAGAYEQYF. The full variable domain, its missing parts supplied by reference TRBV11-2 and TRBJ2-7, is EAGVAQSPRYKIIEKRQSVAFWCNPISGHATLYWYQQILGQGPKLLIQFQNNGVVDDSQLPKDRFSAERLKGVDSTLKIQPAKLEDSAVYLCASSLILAGAYEQYFGPGTRLTVT.

The V gene is TRBV9, the J gene TRBJ2-7, with 7 bases lining up with TRBD1. The trim removed 3 bases at V and 0 bases at J, leaving 6 bases unmatched. The CDR3 runs to 15 residues. Germline V CDR1 and CDR2: SGDLS, YYNGEE. CDR3 bases: TGTGCCAGCAGCGGTCCCGGGACAGTCTCCTACGAGCAGTACTTC. Translating gives CASSGPGTVSYEQYF.

This clonotype has at least ten counts. CDR3 residues: CATSSTGELFF. The CDR3 DNA reads TGTGCCACCAGCAGCACCGGGGAGCTGTTTTTT. J is TRBJ2-2 and V is TRBV15; D unclear. Looked up from germline, CDR1 is LNHNV and CDR2 is YYDKDF (reference sequence). The length of the CDR3 is 11 residues. Trimming took off 3 bases at V and 4 bases at J, with 0 bases between the two ends.

This rearrangement joins TRBV11-2 to TRBJ2-1, with TRBD1 matching over 7 bases. There are 18 residues in the CDR3. V was clipped by 2 bases and J by 9 bases; unmatched bases: 19. Germline V gives CDR1 SGHAT, CDR2 FQNNGV. The CDR3 DNA follows: TGTGCCAGCAGCTTAATCTCAGCATCCCGCCACGGACAGGCTGAGCAGTTCTTC. This translates into CASSLISASRHGQAEQFF.

This clonotype was detected many times. This rearrangement joins TRBV12-3 or TRBV12-4 to TRBJ1-5; 9 bases align to TRBD1. The CDR3 spans 16 residues. V was pared by 1 base and J by 7 bases, with 8 bases of the junction left unmatched. CDR3 in amino acids: CASSLGTGESNQPQHF. The CDR3 bases are TGTGCCAGCAGTTTAGGGACAGGGGAATCCAACCAGCCCCAGCATTTT.

V and J are TRBV5-4 and TRBJ2-2; D unresolved. This CDR3 contains 14 residues. Trimming left V 3 bases short and J 5 bases short, with 11 bases between. CDR1 SGHNT and CDR2 YYREEE come from the germline V gene (reference sequence). The CDR3 is CASSSAGLTGELFF. The DNA for the CDR3 is TGTGCCAGCAGCTCTGCAGGATTAACCGGGGAGCTGTTTTTT.

At least ten counts were recorded for this clonotype. The genes are TRBV4-1 and TRBJ2-7; 12 nucleotides align to TRBD2. J lost 5 bases, V lost 5 bases, and 13 bases had no gene match. Germline CDR1 reads MGHRA; CDR2 reads YSYEKL. The CDR3 is 17 amino acids. CDR3 nucleotides: TGCGCCAGCAGCTCAGGGCTAGCGGGAGGGCCCAGGCACGAGCAGTACTTC. Amino acid sequence: CASSSGLAGGPRHEQYF.

The chain combines TRBV9 with TRBJ2-7; D unclear. Trimming shortened V by 0 bases and J by 6 bases, and 10 bases separated the two germline ends. Germline V gene data show CDR1 as SGDLS and CDR2 as YYNGEE. The CDR3 is made up of 13 amino acids. CDR3 DNA: TGTGCCAGCAGCGTAGTACAAACGGGCGAGCAGTACTTC. Its translation: CASSVVQTGEQYF.

The rearrangement links TRBV7-2 to TRBJ2-7, with D perhaps given as TRBD1 or TRBD2 (5 bases each). The CDR3 length is 15 residues. V dropped 4 bases and J dropped 0 bases, with 13 bases sitting between them. CDR1 is SGHTA and CDR2 is FQGNSA in the germline V gene. The CDR3 nucleotides are TGTGCCAGCAGCTGGTCCGGGACCGCCTCCTACGAGCAGTACTTC. Amino acid sequence: CASSWSGTASYEQYF.

This clonotype was seen many times. V gene TRBV11-2 combines with J gene TRBJ1-1; D remains unclear. This CDR3 contains 14 residues. CDR1 SGHAT and CDR2 FQNNGV come from the germline V gene. Trimming removed 1 base from V and 6 bases from J, with 12 bases in between. CDR3 in DNA: TGTGCCAGCAGCTTAGGAGTAGGGTACCCTGAAGCTTTCTTT. Its translation: CASSLGVGYPEAFF.

Only a few counts were recorded for this clonotype. This sequence joins TRBV10-3 and TRBJ1-2, with 7 bases lining up with TRBD1. CDR1 is ENHRY, CDR2 SYGVKD, per germline. Trimming cost V 2 bases and J 0 bases; bases outside gene matches: 3. The CDR3 is 15 amino acids. Here the CDR3 DNA reads TGTGCCATCAGTGAGACAGGGGCCTCTAACTATGGCTACACCTTC. Amino acid sequence: CAISETGASNYGYTF.

The table lists this clonotype with a few counts. The chain combines TRBV12-3 or TRBV12-4 with TRBJ1-2, with 7 nucleotides matching TRBD1. This CDR3 has 14 amino acids. The junction had 7 bases not matched to a gene; V was cut back by 5 bases and J by 4 bases. The CDR3 coding sequence is TGTGCCAGCAGTATCAGGGGGATAGGCTATGGCTACACCTTC. Its translation is CASSIRGIGYGYTF.

The chain carries TRBV18 and TRBJ2-3; TRBD2 matches at 12 bases. J was trimmed by 5 bases and V by 2 bases; bases with no gene match: 14. Germline V CDR1 and CDR2: KGHSH, LQKENI. This CDR3 is built from 19 residues. CDR3 coding DNA: TGTGCCAGCTCACCAACTGAAACTAGACTAGCGGGAGTAGTAGATACGCAGTATTTT. This sequence encodes CASSPTETRLAGVVDTQYF.

This clonotype has ten or more counts. The chain links TRBV11-2 to TRBJ1-1; weak D call: TRBD1 (6 bases). The CDR3 sequence is 17 residues long. V was pared by 2 bases and J by 0 bases, with 16 bases between. CDR1 and CDR2 (germline): SGHAT, FQNNGV. The CDR3 coding sequence is TGTGCCAGCAGCTTAAATCGGGACACCCTTATGAACACTGAAGCTTTCTTT. Translation gives CASSLNRDTLMNTEAFF. The variable domain in full, completed from reference TRBV11-2 and TRBJ1-1, reads EAGVAQSPRYKIIEKRQSVAFWCNPISGHATLYWYQQILGQGPKLLIQFQNNGVVDDSQLPKDRFSAERLKGVDSTLKIQPAKLEDSAVYLCASSLNRDTLMNTEAFFGQGTRLTVV.